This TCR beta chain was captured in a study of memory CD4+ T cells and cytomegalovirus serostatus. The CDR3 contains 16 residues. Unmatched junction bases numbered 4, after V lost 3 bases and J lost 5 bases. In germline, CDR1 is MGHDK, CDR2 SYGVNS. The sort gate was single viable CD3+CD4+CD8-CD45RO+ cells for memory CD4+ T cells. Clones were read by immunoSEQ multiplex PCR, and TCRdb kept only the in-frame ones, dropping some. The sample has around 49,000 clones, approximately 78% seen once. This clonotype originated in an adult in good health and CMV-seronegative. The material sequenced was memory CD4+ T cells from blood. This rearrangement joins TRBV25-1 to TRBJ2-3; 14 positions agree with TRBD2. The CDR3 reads CASSEGLAGARDTQYF. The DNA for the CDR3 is TGTGCCAGCAGTGAGGGACTAGCGGGAGCGAGAGATACGCAGTATTTT.